A single sample gave rise to the 21 T cell receptor beta chains below, sequenced in a study of T cell responses to AZD1222 COVID-19 vaccine. Assay used: immunoSEQ multiplex PCR; TCRdb lists only in-frame clones, some missing. The sample lists some 90,000 clones, approximately 86% occurring once. The specimen comprised peripheral blood, sampled on day 0 of AZD1222 vaccination. These receptors came from an adult in good health.

The chain links TRBV30 to TRBJ2-5; TRBD1 might be the D (6 bases). The germline V gene encodes CDR1 GTSNPN and CDR2 SVGIG (reference sequence). Trimming cost V 1 base and J 3 bases, with 6 bases left between them. The CDR3 runs 12 residues. The CDR3 spells CAWSGTEETQYF. CDR3 DNA sequence: TGTGCCTGGAGTGGGACAGAAGAGACCCAGTACTTC.

V and J are TRBV5-5 and TRBJ1-4; D is uncertain. The CDR3 is 17 residues long. Germline V gene sequence: CDR1 SGHKS, CDR2 YYEKEE (reference sequence). V dropped 4 bases and J dropped 0 bases, with 16 bases sitting between them. This CDR3 reads CASSRLRPMATNEKLFF. In DNA form, the CDR3 reads TGTGCCAGCAGCCGGCTGAGGCCTATGGCAACTAATGAAAAACTGTTTTTT.

The chain has TRBV7-3 and TRBJ2-3; D not resolved. Trimming removed 3 bases from V and 2 bases from J, with 9 bases in between. Germline V lookup: CDR1 SGHTA, CDR2 FQGTGA. The CDR3 has 14 residues. The CDR3: CASSFRVNTDTQYF. The CDR3 DNA reads TGTGCCAGCAGCTTTAGGGTGAACACAGATACGCAGTATTTT.

Note on this clone: This specimen includes other DNA sequences encoding the same CDR3. The chain is built from TRBV27 and TRBJ2-3; D call uncertain. CDR1 is MNHEY, CDR2 SMNVEV, per germline (reference sequence). The length of the CDR3 is 16 residues. V was cut by 3 bases and J by 0 bases, with 13 bases left in between. The CDR3 sequence: CASSFSGGTSTDTQYF. The CDR3 nucleotides read TGTGCCAGCAGTTTCTCGGGCGGCACTAGCACAGATACGCAGTATTTT.

This chain links TRBV13 with TRBJ1-4; D is possibly TRBD1 (5 bases). Germline-derived CDR1 and CDR2 are PRHDT and FYEKMQ (reference sequence). Trimming left V 0 bases short and J 6 bases short, with 17 bases between. The CDR3 loop spans 17 amino acids. The CDR3 DNA is TGTGCCAGCAGCTTAGGCGGTCTGGGGGTTTGGGATGAAAAACTGTTTTTT. Amino acids: CASSLGGLGVWDEKLFF.

The J gene is TRBJ2-1, the V gene TRBV10-1; 9 nucleotides match TRBD1. The ends lost 5 bases at V and 6 bases at J; junction bases unmatched: 5. Germline CDR1 and CDR2: WNHNN and SYGVQD (reference sequence). The CDR3 sequence is 14 residues long. The CDR3 bases are TGCGCCAGCAGTAGCAGGACAGGGGTCAATGAGCAGTTCTTC. It encodes CASSSRTGVNEQFF.

The chain couples TRBV18 to TRBJ2-1; D possibly corresponds to TRBD1 (6 bases). Germline CDR1 KGHSH, CDR2 LQKENI. This CDR3 has 14 residues. V lost 1 base and J lost 8, with 12 bases in between. The CDR3 loop reads CASSPLNREHEQFF. The DNA of the CDR3 is TGTGCCAGCTCACCACTAAACAGGGAACATGAGCAGTTCTTC.

This chain links TRBV4-1 with TRBJ2-7, with 8 bases matching TRBD1. CDR3 length: 17 residues. Germline CDR1 MGHRA, CDR2 YSYEKL. V was clipped by 3 bases and J by 5 bases; unmatched bases: 15. CDR3 residues: CASSQAPPDRGADEQYF. The DNA of the CDR3 is TGCGCCAGCAGCCAGGCTCCTCCTGACAGGGGTGCAGACGAGCAGTACTTC.

The CDR3 here is CASSLDLRDHEQYF. The CDR3, as DNA: TGTGCCAGCAGCTTAGATTTGAGGGATCACGAGCAGTACTTC. V and J are TRBV13 and TRBJ2-7; weak D call: TRBD2 (5 bases). V lost 1 base to trimming and J lost 5 bases, with 12 bases between them. This CDR3 comprises 14 residues. The germline gives CDR1 PRHDT, CDR2 FYEKMQ (reference sequence).

This clone was seen just once. The chain joins TRBV10-3 to TRBJ2-4; 9 bases match TRBD2. J gave up 6 bases and V 3 bases, and 12 bases lay outside the gene matches. The CDR3 has 17 amino acids. CDR1 is ENHRY, CDR2 SYGVKD, per germline. In nucleotides, the CDR3 is TGTGCCATCAGTGACCCGCCCGGACTAGCGCTGGGAAACATTCAGTACTTC. Encoded protein: CAISDPPGLALGNIQYF.

The CDR3 DNA is TGTGCCAGCAGCTTATCGGGGGGCTATGGCTACACCTTC. Protein sequence: CASSLSGGYGYTF. The chain is built from TRBV11-2 and TRBJ1-2; a weak D match, TRBD1 (5 bases). The CDR3 runs 13 residues. Trimming stripped 2 bases from V and 4 bases from J, with 8 bases between. CDR1 SGHAT and CDR2 FQNNGV come from the germline V gene.

The V call is TRBV9, the J call TRBJ2-2; a weak D match, TRBD1 (6 bases). This CDR3 region has 17 residues. V was trimmed by 1 base and J by 2 bases, leaving 15 bases between them. Germline lookup yields CDR1 SGDLS and CDR2 YYNGEE. The chain's CDR3 is CASSVTTTGFNTGELFF. CDR3 bases: TGTGCCAGCAGCGTAACTACGACAGGATTCAACACCGGGGAGCTGTTTTTT.

This chain connects TRBV30 to TRBJ1-2, with 10 bases aligning to TRBD1. Germline loops: CDR1 GTSNPN, CDR2 SVGIG (reference sequence). The CDR3 sequence is 13 residues long. Germline trimming cut 3 bases from V and 6 bases from J; bases unmatched to any gene: 4. The DNA of the CDR3 is TGTGCCTGGAGGACAGGGGGCGCGGATGGCTACACCTTC. Protein product: CAWRTGGADGYTF.

This chain joins TRBV7-8 and TRBJ1-5; tentative D call: TRBD1 (5 bases). Germline assignment: CDR1 SGHVS and CDR2 FQNEAQ. This CDR3 comprises 14 residues. Trimming removed 8 bases at V and 9 bases at J, with 20 bases between. This CDR3 reads CASGGIGPFRPQHF. DNA for the CDR3: TGTGCCAGCGGGGGAATAGGTCCTTTCCGGCCCCAGCATTTT.

The chain uses TRBV19 and TRBJ1-5, with no clear D. The CDR3 is 15 residues long. Trimming took off 5 bases at V and 4 bases at J, with 15 bases between the two ends. The germline CDR1 and CDR2 sequences are LNHDA and SQIVND (reference sequence). CDR3 bases: TGTGCCAGTAGTCCAAGGGTCAGCGAAAATCAGCCCCAGCATTTT. Protein sequence: CASSPRVSENQPQHF. Together with reference TRBV19 and TRBJ1-5, the CDR3 gives the full variable domain: DGGITQSPKYLFRKEGQNVTLSCEQNLNHDAMYWYRQDPGQGLRLIYYSQIVNDFQKGDIAEGYSVSREKKESFPLTVTSAQKNPTAFYLCASSPRVSENQPQHFGDGTRLSIL.

The chain carries TRBV28 and TRBJ1-5; D not certain. The germline V gene has CDR1 MDHEN and CDR2 SYDVKM. V shed 3 bases and J shed 2 bases, with 11 bases lying between them. The CDR3 covers 15 residues. The CDR3 protein is CASSLGALRNQPQHF. CDR3 DNA sequence: TGTGCCAGCAGTTTGGGTGCTCTGCGCAATCAGCCCCAGCATTTT.

This chain links TRBV9 with TRBJ2-1; 8 nucleotides line up with TRBD1. Germline assignment: CDR1 SGDLS and CDR2 YYNGEE. J lost 6 bases, V lost 0 bases, and 5 bases had no gene match. CDR3 length equals 15 residues. The CDR3 bases are TGTGCCAGCAGCGTAGGACAGGGGCGTCGCAATGAGCAGTTCTTC. Its protein product is CASSVGQGRRNEQFF.

The V call is TRBV10-3, the J call TRBJ1-4; no clear D gene. Trimming shortened V by 1 base and J by 8 bases, and 11 bases separated the two germline ends. The CDR3 covers 14 residues. Germline CDR1 and CDR2: ENHRY and SYGVKD. For the CDR3, the DNA is TGTGCCATCAGTGAGTTTGGGGTCGAGGAAAAACTGTTTTTT. It translates to CAISEFGVEEKLFF.

This rearrangement joins TRBV6-2 or TRBV6-3 to TRBJ1-5; D possibly corresponds to TRBD1 (5 bases). The CDR3 has 14 residues. Trimming stripped 2 bases from V and 3 bases from J, with 8 bases between. Germline V lookup: CDR1 MNHEY, CDR2 SVGEGT. The CDR3 sequence is CASSYGRVNQPQHF. The CDR3 DNA follows: TGTGCCAGCAGTTACGGCAGGGTCAATCAGCCCCAGCATTTT.

The rearrangement uses TRBV28 and TRBJ2-3; 7 bases align to TRBD2. V was pared by 8 bases and J by 4 bases, with 3 bases of the junction left unmatched. CDR1 and CDR2 from the germline V gene are MDHEN and SYDVKM. The CDR3 runs to 12 residues. The CDR3 is CASRGEADTQYF. The CDR3 bases are TGTGCCAGCCGGGGGGAGGCAGATACGCAGTATTTT. Complete variable domain (other parts from reference TRBV28 and TRBJ2-3): DVKVTQSSRYLVKRTGEKVFLECVQDMDHENMFWYRQDPGLGLRLIYFSYDVKMKEKGDIPEGYSVSREKKERFSLILESASTNQTSMYLCASRGEADTQYFGPGTRLTVL.

This chain links TRBV2 with TRBJ1-2; 8 bases align to TRBD1. This CDR3 region has 14 residues. CDR1 SNHLY and CDR2 FYNNEI come from the germline V gene. The ends lost 5 bases at V and 7 bases at J; junction bases unmatched: 9. The CDR3 sequence: CASSSRQGRFGYTF. CDR3 bases: TGTGCCAGCAGTTCCCGACAGGGGAGGTTTGGCTACACCTTC.